A selection of T cell receptor beta chains follows, all from one sample in a study of cytomegalovirus exposure and HLA in healthy donors. Libraries were prepared by immunoSEQ multiplex PCR; TCRdb keeps only in-frame clonotypes and omits some of them. The sample shows 150,000 to 250,000 clones, roughly 85% of them seen only once. The sequenced material came from PBMCs. Receptors originate from a woman aged 45-60 years in good health and CMV-seronegative. Each CDR3 is given with its conserved first and last residue. Each record gives: J gene, D gene, V gene, clone size, CDR3 DNA, CDR3 protein. The D gene is left open where the match is weak. Clone size, where shown, is once, few, many, or a class for clones that have expanded.

J gene: TRBJ1-5
D gene: -
V gene: TRBV28
clone size: -
CDR3 DNA: TGTGCCACTCAACTGGACAGAAATCAGCCCCAGCATTTT
CDR3 protein: CATQLDRNQPQHF

J gene: TRBJ2-7
D gene: -
V gene: TRBV19
clone size: few
CDR3 DNA: TGTGCCAGTAGTAGGGACTCTAGCGCTTCTGTCTACGAGCAGTACTTC
CDR3 protein: CASSRDSSASVYEQYF

J gene: TRBJ1-2
D gene: TRBD1
V gene: TRBV27
clone size: -
CDR3 DNA: TGTGCCAGCAGGGAACAGGGGGACGGCTACACCTTC
CDR3 protein: CASREQGDGYTF

J gene: TRBJ1-1
D gene: TRBD1
V gene: TRBV7-2
clone size: -
CDR3 DNA: TGTGCCAGCAGCACACACAGGGGCATGAACACTGAAGCTTTCTTT
CDR3 protein: CASSTHRGMNTEAFF

J gene: TRBJ2-2
D gene: -
V gene: TRBV11-2
clone size: -
CDR3 DNA: TGTGCCAGCACCCTCGGCAGAGGCCGGCGCCGAGATACCGGGGAGCTGTTTTTT
CDR3 protein: CASTLGRGRRRDTGELFF

J gene: TRBJ2-3
D gene: TRBD2
V gene: TRBV4-1
clone size: once
CDR3 DNA: TGCGCCAGCAGCGGTACGGGGGGGGCTAGCACAGATACGCAGTATTTT
CDR3 protein: CASSGTGGASTDTQYF

J gene: TRBJ2-1
D gene: -
V gene: TRBV4-2
clone size: -
CDR3 DNA: TGTGCCAGCAGCCAAGATCGCTGGGGGGGCCGGAGCTCCTACAATGAGCAGTTCTTC
CDR3 protein: CASSQDRWGGRSSYNEQFF

J gene: TRBJ2-3
D gene: TRBD2
V gene: TRBV30
clone size: few
CDR3 DNA: TGTGCCAGTCGGCCAGCGGGAGCGAAAGATACGCAGTATTTT
CDR3 protein: CASRPAGAKDTQYF

J gene: TRBJ2-1
D gene: TRBD2
V gene: TRBV10-3
clone size: -
CDR3 DNA: TGTGCCATCAGTGCCCAACTAGCGGGAACTTTAAATGAGCAGTTCTTC
CDR3 protein: CAISAQLAGTLNEQFF

J gene: TRBJ2-5
D gene: TRBD2
V gene: TRBV6-1
clone size: -
CDR3 DNA: TGTGCCAGCAGTGGTGAGCGGGGGGGAACCCAGTACTTC
CDR3 protein: CASSGERGGTQYF

J gene: TRBJ2-7
D gene: TRBD1
V gene: TRBV5-1
clone size: -
CDR3 DNA: TGCGCCAGCAGCTTGGACCAGGGGGCGAGTGAGCAGTACTTC
CDR3 protein: CASSLDQGASEQYF

J gene: TRBJ2-7
D gene: TRBD1
V gene: TRBV7-6
clone size: -
CDR3 DNA: TGTGCCAGCAGCTTGTCCGGGACAGGGGGCGACGAGCAGTACTTC
CDR3 protein: CASSLSGTGGDEQYF

J gene: TRBJ2-1
D gene: -
V gene: TRBV7-2
clone size: -
CDR3 DNA: TGTGCCAGCAGGGGGGCGGGCACCCCCAATGAGCAGTTCTTC
CDR3 protein: CASRGAGTPNEQFF

J gene: TRBJ1-3
D gene: TRBD1
V gene: TRBV6-4
clone size: few
CDR3 DNA: TGTGCCAGCAGGGCCGGGACAGGGGTTGGAAACACCATATATTTT
CDR3 protein: CASRAGTGVGNTIYF

J gene: TRBJ1-1
D gene: TRBD1
V gene: TRBV28
clone size: -
CDR3 DNA: TGTGCCAGCAGACACGCCGGGACAGGGGGCTTCACTGAAGCTTTCTTT
CDR3 protein: CASRHAGTGGFTEAFF

J gene: TRBJ1-4
D gene: TRBD1
V gene: TRBV28
clone size: -
CDR3 DNA: TGTGCCAGCAGACCGGGACAGGTCAATGAAAAACTGTTTTTT
CDR3 protein: CASRPGQVNEKLFF

J gene: TRBJ2-1
D gene: -
V gene: TRBV28
clone size: -
CDR3 DNA: TGTGCCATCTCGGACATTACGGCGTACTACAATGAGCAGTTCTTC
CDR3 protein: CAISDITAYYNEQFF

J gene: TRBJ1-2
D gene: -
V gene: TRBV28
clone size: -
CDR3 DNA: TGTGCCAGCAGTCAAGGACAGAACTATGGCTACACCTTC
CDR3 protein: CASSQGQNYGYTF

J gene: TRBJ2-7
D gene: -
V gene: TRBV28
clone size: -
CDR3 DNA: TGTGCCAGCAGTGACACCTACGAGCAGTACTTC
CDR3 protein: CASSDTYEQYF

J gene: TRBJ1-6
D gene: -
V gene: TRBV27
clone size: -
CDR3 DNA: TGTGCCAGCGGCTGGGAGGCAGTAGCTTCACCCCTCCACTTT
CDR3 protein: CASGWEAVASPLHF

J gene: TRBJ2-1
D gene: TRBD2
V gene: TRBV7-8
clone size: -
CDR3 DNA: TGTGCCAGCAGCTTCTCTTCTAGCGGTAGCTCCTACAATGAGCAGTTCTTC
CDR3 protein: CASSFSSSGSSYNEQFF

J gene: TRBJ1-5
D gene: TRBD1
V gene: TRBV19
clone size: -
CDR3 DNA: TGTGCCAGTAGTATCGGACAGGGGGCCTATCAGCCCCAGCATTTT
CDR3 protein: CASSIGQGAYQPQHF

J gene: TRBJ2-6
D gene: -
V gene: TRBV28
clone size: -
CDR3 DNA: TGTGCCATCTTATCTGGGGCCAACGTCCTGACTTTC
CDR3 protein: CAILSGANVLTF

J gene: TRBJ2-7
D gene: TRBD1
V gene: TRBV18
clone size: -
CDR3 DNA: TGTGCCAGCTCACACCCGGGACAGGGGGATTACGAGCAGTACTTC
CDR3 protein: CASSHPGQGDYEQYF

J gene: TRBJ1-5
D gene: TRBD1
V gene: TRBV25-1
clone size: -
CDR3 DNA: TGTGCCAGCAGTGGGCCCGGGACAGGGGATTATCAGCCCCAGCATTTT
CDR3 protein: CASSGPGTGDYQPQHF

J gene: TRBJ2-7
D gene: -
V gene: TRBV29-1
clone size: -
CDR3 DNA: TGCAGCGTTGAAGATCCGGGGTCCTCCTACGAGCAGTACTTC
CDR3 protein: CSVEDPGSSYEQYF

J gene: TRBJ2-1
D gene: -
V gene: TRBV19
clone size: -
CDR3 DNA: TGTGCCAGTAGTCGGGCCTACGGGGAAAAGGGAAGTGAGCAGTTCTTC
CDR3 protein: CASSRAYGEKGSEQFF

J gene: TRBJ1-2
D gene: TRBD1
V gene: TRBV28
clone size: few
CDR3 DNA: TGTGCCAGTCGAAAGACAGGGGGGAAAAGTGGCTACACCTTC
CDR3 protein: CASRKTGGKSGYTF

J gene: TRBJ2-2
D gene: -
V gene: TRBV25-1
clone size: once
CDR3 DNA: TGTGCCAGCAGTGAACTTACAGGGCGGACCGGGGAGCTGTTTTTT
CDR3 protein: CASSELTGRTGELFF

J gene: TRBJ2-1
D gene: -
V gene: TRBV28
clone size: few
CDR3 DNA: TGTGCCAGCAGCATACCCCAAGGGGGAGGGAGGTACAATGAGCAGTTCTTC
CDR3 protein: CASSIPQGGGRYNEQFF

J gene: TRBJ2-7
D gene: TRBD2
V gene: TRBV2
clone size: -
CDR3 DNA: TGTGTCAGCCGGACTAGCGGCTCCTACGAGCAGTACTTC
CDR3 protein: CVSRTSGSYEQYF

J gene: TRBJ2-1
D gene: TRBD2
V gene: TRBV13
clone size: -
CDR3 DNA: TGTGCCAGCAGCCCCGGGACTAGTCACAGTGAGCAGTTCTTC
CDR3 protein: CASSPGTSHSEQFF

J gene: TRBJ1-1
D gene: TRBD1
V gene: TRBV2
clone size: -
CDR3 DNA: TGTGCCAGCAGTGTAGGGACAGGGGTGTACACTGAAGCTTTCTTT
CDR3 protein: CASSVGTGVYTEAFF

J gene: TRBJ2-7
D gene: TRBD2
V gene: TRBV6-5
clone size: -
CDR3 DNA: TGTGCCAGCAGTTTTGGGGGGACTAGCGGGTTCAACGAGCAGTACTTC
CDR3 protein: CASSFGGTSGFNEQYF

J gene: TRBJ2-3
D gene: -
V gene: TRBV7-2
clone size: -
CDR3 DNA: TGTGCCAGCAGCTTTTCCCACACAGATACGCAGTATTTT
CDR3 protein: CASSFSHTDTQYF

J gene: TRBJ2-2
D gene: TRBD1
V gene: TRBV2
clone size: -
CDR3 DNA: TGTGCCAGCAGTTTTGGCAGGGGGTACACCGGGGAGCTGTTTTTT
CDR3 protein: CASSFGRGYTGELFF

J gene: TRBJ1-1
D gene: -
V gene: TRBV7-3
clone size: few
CDR3 DNA: TGTGCCAGCAGCTCCACAAGGGGCACTGAAGCTTTCTTT
CDR3 protein: CASSSTRGTEAFF

J gene: TRBJ2-7
D gene: TRBD1
V gene: TRBV9
clone size: few
CDR3 DNA: TGTGCCAGCAGCTTCCACCCCCGGGACAGCTACGAGCAGTACTTC
CDR3 protein: CASSFHPRDSYEQYF

J gene: TRBJ1-1
D gene: -
V gene: TRBV5-1
clone size: -
CDR3 DNA: TGCGCCAGCAGTATAGGGGGCACTGAAGCTTTCTTT
CDR3 protein: CASSIGGTEAFF

J gene: TRBJ2-7
D gene: TRBD2
V gene: TRBV28
clone size: once
CDR3 DNA: TGTGCCAGCAGCCCCCCCCCGCGAGCGGGGGTCGACGAGCAGTACTTC
CDR3 protein: CASSPPPRAGVDEQYF

J gene: TRBJ1-2
D gene: TRBD1
V gene: TRBV5-1
clone size: -
CDR3 DNA: TGCGCCAGCAGCTTGGGAGACAGGGGGACCTATGGCTACACCTTC
CDR3 protein: CASSLGDRGTYGYTF

J gene: TRBJ1-4
D gene: -
V gene: TRBV18
clone size: -
CDR3 DNA: TGTGCCAGCTCATCGGCTAGGGAGGAAAAACTGTTTTTT
CDR3 protein: CASSSAREEKLFF

J gene: TRBJ2-5
D gene: TRBD1
V gene: TRBV28
clone size: -
CDR3 DNA: TGTGCCAGCAGTTTAGAGCGTAGGACGGACAGGGGTCAAGAGACCCAGTACTTC
CDR3 protein: CASSLERRTDRGQETQYF

J gene: TRBJ2-7
D gene: -
V gene: TRBV15
clone size: -
CDR3 DNA: TGTGCCACCAGCAGAGAACAGGGATCCGTCTACGAGCAGTACTTC
CDR3 protein: CATSREQGSVYEQYF

J gene: TRBJ2-1
D gene: -
V gene: TRBV15
clone size: -
CDR3 DNA: TGTGCCACCAGCAGGGGACTGGCAAGCTCCTACAATGAGCAGTTCTTC
CDR3 protein: CATSRGLASSYNEQFF

J gene: TRBJ2-2
D gene: TRBD1
V gene: TRBV7-9
clone size: -
CDR3 DNA: TGTGCCAGCACCGATCCCGGGACAGGGAAAAGGAGGGAGCTGTTTTTT
CDR3 protein: CASTDPGTGKRRELFF

J gene: TRBJ1-4
D gene: -
V gene: TRBV27
clone size: -
CDR3 DNA: TGTGCCAGCAGTTTTAATCGGGGAGGGAATAGTTGGAAACTGTTTTTT
CDR3 protein: CASSFNRGGNSWKLFF

J gene: TRBJ1-1
D gene: -
V gene: TRBV28
clone size: few
CDR3 DNA: TGTGCCAGCAGTCCCTATCGCACTGAAGCTTTCTTT
CDR3 protein: CASSPYRTEAFF

J gene: TRBJ2-7
D gene: TRBD1
V gene: TRBV15
clone size: -
CDR3 DNA: TGTGCCACCAGCAGAAGTCCCCGGGACAGTTACGAGCAGTACTTC
CDR3 protein: CATSRSPRDSYEQYF

J gene: TRBJ2-3
D gene: TRBD2
V gene: TRBV7-9
clone size: -
CDR3 DNA: TGTGCCAGCAGCCCTTGGACTAGCGGGAATGGTGCAGATACGCAGTATTTT
CDR3 protein: CASSPWTSGNGADTQYF

J gene: TRBJ2-1
D gene: TRBD1
V gene: TRBV25-1
clone size: -
CDR3 DNA: TGTGCCAGCAGTGAATTCCGACAGGGGCGCAATGAGCAGTTCTTC
CDR3 protein: CASSEFRQGRNEQFF

J gene: TRBJ2-1
D gene: TRBD2
V gene: TRBV5-1
clone size: -
CDR3 DNA: TGCGCCAGCAGCTCCTTAGCGGGGACCTACAATGAGCAGTTCTTC
CDR3 protein: CASSSLAGTYNEQFF

J gene: TRBJ2-1
D gene: TRBD2
V gene: TRBV10-3
clone size: -
CDR3 DNA: TGTGCCATCAGTGAGTCCCTGACTAGCGGGAGTAGTAACAATGAGCAGTTCTTC
CDR3 protein: CAISESLTSGSSNNEQFF

J gene: TRBJ2-3
D gene: TRBD2
V gene: TRBV28
clone size: -
CDR3 DNA: TGTGCCAGCAGCTCCCCGTACACAGCGGGGGAGGACACAGATACGCAGTATTTT
CDR3 protein: CASSSPYTAGEDTDTQYF

J gene: TRBJ2-1
D gene: TRBD2
V gene: TRBV2
clone size: -
CDR3 DNA: TGTGCCAGCAGGCGGGCCAGCGGGAGCACCGGGTCCTACAATGAGCAGTTCTTC
CDR3 protein: CASRRASGSTGSYNEQFF

J gene: TRBJ1-2
D gene: -
V gene: TRBV30
clone size: -
CDR3 DNA: TGTGCCTGGGGGAAAGGGAGGAACTATGGCTACACCTTC
CDR3 protein: CAWGKGRNYGYTF

J gene: TRBJ2-3
D gene: TRBD1
V gene: TRBV7-6
clone size: -
CDR3 DNA: TGTGCCAGCAGCCCGTGGACAGGGGCTAGCACAGATACGCAGTATTTT
CDR3 protein: CASSPWTGASTDTQYF

J gene: TRBJ1-2
D gene: -
V gene: TRBV28
clone size: once
CDR3 DNA: TGTGCCAGCAGCCAAGACAATCTGGTGCCGTACACCTTC
CDR3 protein: CASSQDNLVPYTF